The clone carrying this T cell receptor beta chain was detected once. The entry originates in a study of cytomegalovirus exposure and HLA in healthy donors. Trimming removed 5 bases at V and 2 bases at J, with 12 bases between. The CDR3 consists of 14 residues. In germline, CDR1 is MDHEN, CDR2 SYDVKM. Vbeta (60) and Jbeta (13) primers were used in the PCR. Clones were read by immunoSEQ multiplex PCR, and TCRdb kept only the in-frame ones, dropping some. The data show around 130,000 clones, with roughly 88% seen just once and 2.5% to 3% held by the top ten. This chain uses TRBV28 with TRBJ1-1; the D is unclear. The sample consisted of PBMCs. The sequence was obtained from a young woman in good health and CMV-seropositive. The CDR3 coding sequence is TGTGCCAGCAGTGAGGGAGGGCTTAACACTGAAGCTTTCTTT. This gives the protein CASSEGGLNTEAFF.